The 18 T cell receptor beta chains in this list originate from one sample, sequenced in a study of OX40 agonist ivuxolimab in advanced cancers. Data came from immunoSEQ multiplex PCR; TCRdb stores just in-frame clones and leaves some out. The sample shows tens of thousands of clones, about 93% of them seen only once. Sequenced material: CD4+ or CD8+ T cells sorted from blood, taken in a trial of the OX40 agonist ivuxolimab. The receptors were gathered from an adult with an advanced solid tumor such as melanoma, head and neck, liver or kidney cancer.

The CDR3 protein is CASNVAGLGAKNIQYF. CDR3 DNA sequence: TGTGCCAGCAACGTCGCCGGCCTTGGGGCCAAAAACATTCAGTACTTC. The gene calls are TRBV2 and TRBJ2-4, with D unresolved. The CDR3 consists of 16 residues. Deletions cut 7 bases from V and 1 base from J, with 17 bases between. The germline V gene has CDR1 SNHLY and CDR2 FYNNEI.

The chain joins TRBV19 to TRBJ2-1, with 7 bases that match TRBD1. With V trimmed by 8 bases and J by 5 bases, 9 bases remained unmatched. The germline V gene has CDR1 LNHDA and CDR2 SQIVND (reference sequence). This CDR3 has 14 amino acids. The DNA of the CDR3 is TGTGCCAGTGCGCTCCGGGACAGTAACAATGAGCAGTTCTTC. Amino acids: CASALRDSNNEQFF.

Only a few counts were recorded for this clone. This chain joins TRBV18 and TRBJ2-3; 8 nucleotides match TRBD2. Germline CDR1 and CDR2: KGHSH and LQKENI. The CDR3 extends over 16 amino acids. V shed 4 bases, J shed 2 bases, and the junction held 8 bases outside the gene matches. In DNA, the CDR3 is TGTGCCAGCTCACTTACTAGCGGAGGCCTCACAGATACGCAGTATTTT. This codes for CASSLTSGGLTDTQYF.

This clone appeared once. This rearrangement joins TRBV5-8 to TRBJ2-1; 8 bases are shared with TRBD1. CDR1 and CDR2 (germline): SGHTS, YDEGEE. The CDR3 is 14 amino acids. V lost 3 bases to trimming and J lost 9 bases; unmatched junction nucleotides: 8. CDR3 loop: CASSSRDRPPEQFF. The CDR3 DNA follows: TGTGCCAGCAGCTCCCGGGACAGGCCCCCTGAGCAGTTCTTC.

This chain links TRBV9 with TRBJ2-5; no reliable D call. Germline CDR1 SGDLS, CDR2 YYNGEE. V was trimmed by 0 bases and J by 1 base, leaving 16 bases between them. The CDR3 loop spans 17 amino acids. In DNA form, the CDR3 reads TGTGCCAGCAGCGTAGGACTGAACCTACTGGGCCAAGAGACCCAGTACTTC. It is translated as CASSVGLNLLGQETQYF.

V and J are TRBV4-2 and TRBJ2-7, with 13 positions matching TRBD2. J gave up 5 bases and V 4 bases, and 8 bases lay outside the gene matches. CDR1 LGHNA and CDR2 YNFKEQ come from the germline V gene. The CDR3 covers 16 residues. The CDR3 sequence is CASSLRTSGRDHEQYF. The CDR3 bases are TGTGCCAGCAGCCTTCGTACTAGCGGGAGGGACCACGAGCAGTACTTC.

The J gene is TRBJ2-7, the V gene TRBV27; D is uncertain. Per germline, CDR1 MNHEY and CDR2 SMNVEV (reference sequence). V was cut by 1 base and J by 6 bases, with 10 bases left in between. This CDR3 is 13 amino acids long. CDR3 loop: CASSLFIRAEQYF. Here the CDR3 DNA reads TGTGCCAGCAGTTTATTCATAAGGGCCGAGCAGTACTTC.

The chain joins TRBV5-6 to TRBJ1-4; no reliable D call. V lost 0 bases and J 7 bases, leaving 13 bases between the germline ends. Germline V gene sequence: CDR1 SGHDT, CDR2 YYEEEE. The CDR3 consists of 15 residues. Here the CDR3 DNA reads TGTGCCAGCAGCTTGGCCATGGGTATCGGTGAAAAACTGTTTTTT. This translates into CASSLAMGIGEKLFF.

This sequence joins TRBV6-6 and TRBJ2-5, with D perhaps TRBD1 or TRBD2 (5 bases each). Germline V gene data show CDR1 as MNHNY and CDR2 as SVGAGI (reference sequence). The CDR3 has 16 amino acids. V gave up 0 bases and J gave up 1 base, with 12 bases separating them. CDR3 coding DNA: TGTGCCAGCAGTTACTCGATTCGGGACCTCCAAGAGACCCAGTACTTC. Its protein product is CASSYSIRDLQETQYF.

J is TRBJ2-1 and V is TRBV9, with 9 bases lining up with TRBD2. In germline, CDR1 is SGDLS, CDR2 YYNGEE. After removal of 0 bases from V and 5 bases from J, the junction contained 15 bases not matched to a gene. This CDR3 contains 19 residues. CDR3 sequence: CASSVGSLAGSKVHNEQFF. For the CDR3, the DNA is TGTGCCAGCAGCGTAGGTTCGCTAGCGGGATCGAAGGTACACAATGAGCAGTTCTTC. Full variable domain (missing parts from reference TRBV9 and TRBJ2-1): DSGVTQTPKHLITATGQRVTLRCSPRSGDLSVYWYQQSLDQGLQFLIQYYNGEERAKGNILERFSAQQFPDLHSELNLSSLELGDSALYFCASSVGSLAGSKVHNEQFFGPGTRLTVL.

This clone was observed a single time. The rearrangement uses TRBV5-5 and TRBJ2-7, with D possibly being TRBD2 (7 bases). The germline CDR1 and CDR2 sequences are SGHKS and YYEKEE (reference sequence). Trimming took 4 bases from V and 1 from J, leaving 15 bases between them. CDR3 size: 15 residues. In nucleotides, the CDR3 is TGTGCCAGCAGCCTCTCGGGGGGCGGTTCCTACGAGCAGTACTTC. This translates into CASSLSGGGSYEQYF.

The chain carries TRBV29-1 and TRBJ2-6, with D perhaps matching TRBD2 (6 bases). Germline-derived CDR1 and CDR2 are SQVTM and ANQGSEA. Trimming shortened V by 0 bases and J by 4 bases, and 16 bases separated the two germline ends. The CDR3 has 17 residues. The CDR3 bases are TGCAGCGTTGAAGATTTTTCAACGGGGAGGGGGGCCAACGTCCTGACTTTC. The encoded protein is CSVEDFSTGRGANVLTF.

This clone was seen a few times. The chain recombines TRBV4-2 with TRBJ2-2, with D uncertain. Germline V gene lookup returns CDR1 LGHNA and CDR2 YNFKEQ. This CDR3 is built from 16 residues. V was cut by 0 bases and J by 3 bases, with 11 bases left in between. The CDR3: CASSQDPGDYTGELFF. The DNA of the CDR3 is TGTGCCAGCAGCCAAGATCCAGGCGACTACACCGGGGAGCTGTTTTTT.

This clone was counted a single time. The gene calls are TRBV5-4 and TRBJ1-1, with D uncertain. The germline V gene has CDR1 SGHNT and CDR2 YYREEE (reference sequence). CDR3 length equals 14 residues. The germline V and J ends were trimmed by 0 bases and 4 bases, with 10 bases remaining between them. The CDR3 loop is CASSLGGSATEAFF. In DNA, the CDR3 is TGTGCCAGCAGCTTGGGAGGAAGTGCCACTGAAGCTTTCTTT.

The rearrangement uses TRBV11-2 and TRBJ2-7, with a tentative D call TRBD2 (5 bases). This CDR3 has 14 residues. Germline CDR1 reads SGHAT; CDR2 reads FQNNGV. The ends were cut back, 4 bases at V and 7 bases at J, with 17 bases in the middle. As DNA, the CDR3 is TGTGCCAGCAGCTCCGAAAGGGATAGCGCGGAGCAGTACTTC. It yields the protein CASSSERDSAEQYF. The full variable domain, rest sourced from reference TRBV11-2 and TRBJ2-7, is EAGVAQSPRYKIIEKRQSVAFWCNPISGHATLYWYQQILGQGPKLLIQFQNNGVVDDSQLPKDRFSAERLKGVDSTLKIQPAKLEDSAVYLCASSSERDSAEQYFGPGTRLTVT.

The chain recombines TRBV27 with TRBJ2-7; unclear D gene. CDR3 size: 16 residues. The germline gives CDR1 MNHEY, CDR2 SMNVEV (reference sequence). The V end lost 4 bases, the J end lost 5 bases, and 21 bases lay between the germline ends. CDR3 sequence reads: CASSSLWTQGVDEQYF. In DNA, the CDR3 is TGTGCCAGCAGTTCCCTCTGGACCCAAGGAGTCGACGAGCAGTACTTC.

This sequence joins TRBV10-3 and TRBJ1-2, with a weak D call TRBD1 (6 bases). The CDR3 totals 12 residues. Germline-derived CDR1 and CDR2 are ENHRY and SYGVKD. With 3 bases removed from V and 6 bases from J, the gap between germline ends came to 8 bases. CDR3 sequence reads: CAISEGQNGYTF. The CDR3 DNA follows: TGTGCCATCAGTGAAGGACAGAATGGCTACACCTTC.

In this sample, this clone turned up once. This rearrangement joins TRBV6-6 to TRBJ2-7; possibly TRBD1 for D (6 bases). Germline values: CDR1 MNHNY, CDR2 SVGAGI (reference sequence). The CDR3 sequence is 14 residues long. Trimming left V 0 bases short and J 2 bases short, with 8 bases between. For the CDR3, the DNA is TGTGCCAGCAGTTACTCAGGGGGACCCTACGAGCAGTACTTC. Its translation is CASSYSGGPYEQYF.